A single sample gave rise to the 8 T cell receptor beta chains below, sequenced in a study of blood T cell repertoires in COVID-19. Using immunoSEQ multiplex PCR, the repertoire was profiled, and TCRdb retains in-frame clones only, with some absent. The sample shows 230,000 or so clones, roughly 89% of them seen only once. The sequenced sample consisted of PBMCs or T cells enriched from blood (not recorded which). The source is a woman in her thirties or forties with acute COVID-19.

CDR3 amino acids: CASSLIRQGPQHF. CDR3 bases: TGTGCCAGCAGCTTAATCCGGCAGGGGCCCCAGCATTTT. The chain combines TRBV7-8 with TRBJ1-5, with D tentatively TRBD1 (5 bases). This CDR3 comprises 13 residues. The V and J ends lost 2 bases and 9 bases respectively, with 11 bases between them. The germline V gene has CDR1 SGHVS and CDR2 FQNEAQ.

CDR3 in amino acids: CASSRPRDTPEPTEAFF. The CDR3 DNA reads TGCGCCAGCAGCCGCCCCAGGGACACACCCGAGCCCACTGAAGCTTTCTTT. The V and J genes are TRBV4-1 and TRBJ1-1; tentatively, D is TRBD1 (6 bases). Germline values: CDR1 MGHRA, CDR2 YSYEKL. The V gene lost 4 bases and the J gene lost 4 bases, with 22 bases spanning the gap. The CDR3 has 17 residues.

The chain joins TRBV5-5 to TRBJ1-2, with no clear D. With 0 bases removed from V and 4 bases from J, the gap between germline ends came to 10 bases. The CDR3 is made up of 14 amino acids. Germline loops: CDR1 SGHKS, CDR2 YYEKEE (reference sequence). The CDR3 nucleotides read TGTGCCAGCAGCTTGGTACACTGGGCCTATGGCTACACCTTC. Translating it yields CASSLVHWAYGYTF.

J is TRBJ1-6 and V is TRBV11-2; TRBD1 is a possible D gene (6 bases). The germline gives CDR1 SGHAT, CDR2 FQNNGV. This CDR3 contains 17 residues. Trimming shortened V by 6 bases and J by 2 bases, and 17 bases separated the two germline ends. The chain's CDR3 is CASSSGGRDPYNSPLHF. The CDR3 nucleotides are TGTGCCAGCAGTTCGGGGGGGCGTGATCCCTATAATTCACCCCTCCACTTT.

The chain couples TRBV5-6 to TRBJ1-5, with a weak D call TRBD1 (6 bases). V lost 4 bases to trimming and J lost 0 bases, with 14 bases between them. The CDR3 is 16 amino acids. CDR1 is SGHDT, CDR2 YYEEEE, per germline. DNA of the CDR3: TGTGCCAGCAGCCCACTAGGGGGGGGTAGCAATCAGCCCCAGCATTTT. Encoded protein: CASSPLGGGSNQPQHF. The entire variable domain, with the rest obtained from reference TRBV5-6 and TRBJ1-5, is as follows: DAGVTQSPTHLIKTRGQQVTLRCSPKSGHDTVSWYQQALGQGPQFIFQYYEEEERQRGNFPDRFSGHQFPNYSSELNVNALLLGDSALYLCASSPLGGGSNQPQHFGDGTRLSIL.

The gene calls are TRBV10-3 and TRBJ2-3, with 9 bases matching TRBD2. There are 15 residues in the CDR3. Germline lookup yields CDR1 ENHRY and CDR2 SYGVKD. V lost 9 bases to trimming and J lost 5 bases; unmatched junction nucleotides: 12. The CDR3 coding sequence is TGTGCCATTGGGGATCTAGCGGGGCAGGGAGATACGCAGTATTTT. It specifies CAIGDLAGQGDTQYF.

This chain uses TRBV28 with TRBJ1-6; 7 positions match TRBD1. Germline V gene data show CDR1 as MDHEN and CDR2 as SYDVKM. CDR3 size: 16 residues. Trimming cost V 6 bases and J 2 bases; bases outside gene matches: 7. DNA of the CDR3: TGTGCCAGCAGGCGACTGACAGGGACCTATAATTCACCCCTCCACTTT. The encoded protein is CASRRLTGTYNSPLHF.

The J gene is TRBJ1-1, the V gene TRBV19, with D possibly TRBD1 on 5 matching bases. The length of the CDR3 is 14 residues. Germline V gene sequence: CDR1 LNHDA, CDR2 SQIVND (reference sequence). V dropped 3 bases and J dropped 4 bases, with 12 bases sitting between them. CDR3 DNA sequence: TGTGCCAGTAGTATGGGGGGATCGGGCACTGAAGCTTTCTTT. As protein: CASSMGGSGTEAFF.